This T cell receptor beta chain was found in a study of OX40 agonist ivuxolimab in advanced cancers. Whole-study context: Ivuxolimab is an agonistic anti-OX40 (CD134) antibody, and patients were treated with it.

The CDR3 is made up of 15 amino acids. Germline CDR1 reads SGHTA; CDR2 reads FQGTGA. V trimming: 5 bases; J trimming: 1 base; junction bases outside the gene matches: 4. Findings and limits, study-wide: Clones of CD4+ and CD8+ blood T cells grew by week 6 at doses of 0.1 to 3.0 mg/kg.

Notes on this clone: Its antigen is not known.

The table came from immunoSEQ multiplex PCR; TCRdb's copy has only in-frame clones and leaves some out. Among about 69,000 clones listed, approximately 89% were seen once. The V and J genes are TRBV7-3 and TRBJ2-2; 7 nucleotides align to TRBD1. The clonotype comes from an adult with an advanced solid tumor such as melanoma, head and neck, liver or kidney cancer. The sequences come from CD4+ or CD8+ T cells sorted from blood, collected in a trial of the OX40 agonist ivuxolimab. CDR3 DNA: TGTGCCAGCAGCCCCAGGACAGGGAACACCGGGGAGCTGTTTTTT. Translating it yields CASSPRTGNTGELFF.